This TCR beta chain comes out of a study of patients and donors after allogeneic stem cell transplantation. Only a few counts were recorded for this clonotype. Each CDR3 protein is one row after TCRdb ran MiXCR on the RT-PCR reads. Altogether about 230,000 distinct CDR3 sequences are present, roughly 15% being singletons, with the ten largest covering 9.5% to 13%. The CDR3 runs 15 residues. Deletions cut 6 bases from V and 3 bases from J, with 18 bases between. CDR1 is MNHEY and CDR2 is SVGEGT in the germline V gene. The sample comprised blood, either unsorted or a sorted T cell fraction (not recorded which). This clonotype was sampled from a human donor who was either an allogeneic HSCT recipient or a stem cell or donor lymphocyte infusion donor (not recorded which). It is not recorded whose cells these are; they may come from a transplant donor. The gene calls are TRBV6-2 or TRBV6-3 and TRBJ2-7; D is perhaps TRBD2 (5 bases). CDR3 sequence reads: CASRTDEGRNYEQYF. Here the CDR3 DNA reads TGTGCCAGCAGAACCGACGAGGGCAGAAACTACGAGCAGTACTTC.